A single sample is the source of the 10 T cell receptor beta chains below, sequenced in a study of cytomegalovirus exposure and HLA in healthy donors. Primers: 60 Vbeta forward and 13 Jbeta reverse. Data came from immunoSEQ multiplex PCR; TCRdb stores just in-frame clones and leaves some out. The repertoire consists of about 170,000 clones, with approximately 84% occurring once and the leading ten covering about 2.7%. Sequences were obtained from PBMCs. The receptors stem from a man aged 25-45 years in good health and CMV-seropositive.

The chain uses TRBV7-9 and TRBJ2-7; 10 bases map to TRBD1. The CDR3 totals 15 residues. V trimming: 5 bases; J trimming: 2 bases; junction bases outside the gene matches: 6. CDR1 and CDR2 from the germline V gene are SEHNR and FQNEAQ (reference sequence). The CDR3 DNA reads TGTGCCAGCAGCCAACTTGACAGGGGGCCCTACGAGCAGTACTTC. Its translation: CASSQLDRGPYEQYF.

V and J are TRBV6-1 and TRBJ2-1, with TRBD2 as a possible D gene (6 bases). This CDR3 is built from 14 residues. The germline V gene has CDR1 MNHNS and CDR2 SASEGT. The V and J ends lost 6 bases and 1 base respectively, with 10 bases between them. The CDR3 DNA follows: TGTGCCAGCAGCCGGGACTTATCCTACAATGAGCAGTTCTTC. Amino acids: CASSRDLSYNEQFF.

V gene TRBV7-2 combines with J gene TRBJ2-3, with TRBD2 matching 11 bases. Per the germline V gene, CDR1 is SGHTA and CDR2 is FQGNSA. This CDR3 has 18 amino acids. V shed 5 bases and J 1 base; nucleotides not matched to a gene: 11. CDR3 region: CASSPLSSGRGRTDTQYF. As DNA, the CDR3 is TGTGCCAGCAGCCCCCTTAGTAGCGGGAGGGGCCGCACAGATACGCAGTATTTT.

The V gene is TRBV6-6, the J gene TRBJ2-1, with TRBD2 identical over 8 bases. CDR3 length: 14 residues. Trimming cost V 10 bases and J 6 bases; bases outside gene matches: 11. CDR1 MNHNY and CDR2 SVGAGI come from the germline V gene (reference sequence). The CDR3: CATGGDPRTNEQFF. The CDR3 region has the DNA TGTGCCACGGGGGGGGACCCGCGGACCAATGAGCAGTTCTTC.

The V gene is TRBV29-1, the J gene TRBJ2-5, with D perhaps TRBD2 (6 bases). Matching the DNA end better, TRBJ2-7 makes the J call doubtful. CDR3 length: 12 amino acids. Germline V gene data show CDR1 as SQVTM and CDR2 as ANQGSEA. CDR3: CSGRLGPYEQYF. The CDR3 region has the DNA TGCAGCGGGCGACTAGGTCCCTACGAGCAGTACTTC.

This chain uses TRBV4-2 with TRBJ1-2, with 7 bases identical to TRBD1. Trimming removed 9 bases from V and 8 bases from J; junction bases left unmatched: 9. The CDR3 runs 12 residues. Germline lookup yields CDR1 LGHNA and CDR2 YNFKEQ. CDR3 sequence (DNA): TGTGCCAGGAGTCGTCCGGGACAGGGCTACACCTTC. This gives the protein CARSRPGQGYTF.

A few counts support this clone. This sequence joins TRBV19 and TRBJ1-1; TRBD1 agrees at 11 bases. Germline values: CDR1 LNHDA, CDR2 SQIVND (reference sequence). J gave up 5 bases and V 9 bases, and 5 bases lay outside the gene matches. This CDR3 is built from 13 residues. In DNA form, the CDR3 reads TGTGCCAGCGCGGGACAGGGGGTTACTGAAGCTTTCTTT. Amino acid sequence: CASAGQGVTEAFF.

The rearrangement links TRBV9 to TRBJ2-6, with D possibly being TRBD1 (5 bases). CDR1 and CDR2 from the germline V gene are SGDLS and YYNGEE. The V and J ends lost 0 bases and 2 bases respectively, with 6 bases between them. The CDR3 length is 15 residues. CDR3 nucleotides: TGTGCCAGCAGCGTAGCAGGGACTGGGGCCAACGTCCTGACTTTC. Translating gives CASSVAGTGANVLTF.

This rearrangement joins TRBV7-6 to TRBJ2-1, with TRBD2 identical over 7 bases. CDR3 length: 16 amino acids. V lost 4 bases, J lost 0 bases, and 6 bases stayed unmatched. Germline CDR1 and CDR2: SGHVS and FNYEAQ. CDR3 nucleotides: TGTGCCAGCAGCTCCTTAGCGGGTAGCTCCTACAATGAGCAGTTCTTC. Translating it yields CASSSLAGSSYNEQFF.

In this sample, this clone turned up a few times. CDR3 sequence reads: CASSQVAGLNTGELFF. CDR3 nucleotide sequence: TGCGCCAGCAGCCAAGTCGCGGGATTGAACACCGGGGAGCTGTTTTTT. V usage is TRBV4-1 and J usage is TRBJ2-2; a possible D gene is TRBD2 (6 bases). Trimming removed 1 base at V and 1 base at J, with 10 bases between. The CDR3 has 16 amino acids. CDR1 and CDR2 from the germline V gene are MGHRA and YSYEKL.